The present T cell receptor beta chain was sequenced within a study of blood T cell repertoires in COVID-19. TCRdb keeps only in-frame clones here, not all; method: immunoSEQ multiplex PCR. This sample yields 56,000 or so clones, of which around four fifths are seen a single time; about 2.7% belongs to the top ten. Germline trimming cut 3 bases from V and 4 bases from J; bases unmatched to any gene: 3. The CDR3 extends over 15 amino acids. Germline V gene data show CDR1 as SGHNT and CDR2 as YYREEE (reference sequence). This receptor was obtained from a man aged 50-60 years with acute or convalescent COVID-19. The rearrangement links TRBV5-4 to TRBJ2-1, with TRBD2 identical over 11 bases. The sequenced sample consisted of peripheral blood. CDR3 bases: TGTGCCAGCAGCTCTAGCGGGAGGCGGTACAATGAGCAGTTCTTC. The encoded protein is CASSSSGRRYNEQFF.